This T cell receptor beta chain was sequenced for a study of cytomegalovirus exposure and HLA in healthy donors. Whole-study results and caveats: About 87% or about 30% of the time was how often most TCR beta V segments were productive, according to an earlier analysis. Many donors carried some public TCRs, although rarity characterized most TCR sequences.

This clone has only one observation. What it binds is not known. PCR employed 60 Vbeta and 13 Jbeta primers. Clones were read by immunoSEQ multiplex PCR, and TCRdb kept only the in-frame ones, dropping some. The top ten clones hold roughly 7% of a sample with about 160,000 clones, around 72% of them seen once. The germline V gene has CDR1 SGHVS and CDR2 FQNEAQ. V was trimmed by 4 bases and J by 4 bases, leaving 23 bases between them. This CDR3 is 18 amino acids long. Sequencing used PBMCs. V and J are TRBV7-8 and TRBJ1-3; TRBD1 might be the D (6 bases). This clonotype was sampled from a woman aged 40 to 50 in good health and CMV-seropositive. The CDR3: CASSYVTGRGPTGNTIYF. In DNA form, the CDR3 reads TGTGCCAGCAGCTATGTGACAGGTCGTGGTCCTACCGGAAACACCATATATTTT. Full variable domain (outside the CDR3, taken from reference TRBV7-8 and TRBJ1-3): GAGVSQSPRYKVAKRGQDVALRCDPISGHVSLFWYQQALGQGPEFLTYFQNEAQLDKSGLPSDRFFAERPEGSVSTLKIQRTQQEDSAVYLCASSYVTGRGPTGNTIYFGEGSWLTVV.